This T cell receptor (beta chain) was retrieved from a study of CD8 T cells in Susac syndrome. Overall study results and limits: The authors acknowledged that their TCR sequencing and HLA analysis involved a relatively small number of individuals.

The germline gives CDR1 DFQATT, CDR2 SNEGSKA (reference sequence). The CDR3 is 11 amino acids. After removal of 6 bases from V and 9 bases from J, the junction contained 5 bases not matched to a gene. Details on this clonotype: The antigen remains undetermined.

When the RNA was reverse transcribed, random hexamers were used with an input of about 0.5 to 1 ug. TCRdb reprocessed the immunoSEQ multiplex PCR reads via MiXCR and lists one record per CDR3 protein. The data hold around 200,000 distinct CDR3 sequences, with 85% to 95% observed a single time. Negative isolation was used for CD8+ and CD4+ T cells and FACS enrichment for TEMRA cells. J is TRBJ2-3 and V is TRBV20-1; 8 nucleotides agree with TRBD1. Sequencing was performed on CD4+ T cells from PBMCs. This receptor was taken from a human donor in good health. The CDR3 loop reads CSATDRETQYF. The CDR3 nucleotides read TGCAGTGCCACGGACAGGGAGACGCAGTATTTT.